This T cell receptor beta chain was found in a study of glioma-infiltrating T cells. Study findings and constraints: Only very few CDR3 sequences appeared in both tissue and blood.

With regard to this clonotype: The antigen is undetermined.

CDR3 length: 14 residues. Trimming took off 6 bases at V and 3 bases at J, with 13 bases between the two ends. Per the germline V gene, CDR1 is WNHNN and CDR2 is SYGVQD (reference sequence). Amplification of TCR alpha and beta CDR3 regions from RNA used iRepertoire nested multiplex PCR. Using its own MiXCR run on the multiplex PCR reads, TCRdb lists one record per CDR3 protein. The table has 150,000 or so distinct CDR3 sequences, more than 35% seen once; the top ten hold about 18%. Sequencing input: glioma tissue, nonneoplastic brain tissue, or PBMCs (not recorded which). The receptor was isolated from a human donor with low-grade glioma or glioblastoma, undergoing nonglioma brain surgery, or in good health (not recorded which). The rearrangement joins TRBV10-1 to TRBJ2-3; weak D call: TRBD1 (7 bases). For the CDR3, the DNA is TGCGCCAGCAGCCCAGGGGGGTCGACAGATACGCAGTATTTT. It translates to CASSPGGSTDTQYF.